One sample yielded the 4 T cell receptor beta chains listed below, sequenced in a study of T cell repertoires in cytomegalovirus infection. TCRdb reprocessed the reads with MiXCR, giving one entry per CDR3 protein. The data contain about 740,000 distinct CDR3 sequences, 35% to 45% of them singletons. The sequenced sample consisted of PBMCs. All receptors come from a human donor in good health (CMV status not recorded). Some clones in this sample may be carry-over from other donors' samples.

The rearrangement uses TRBV28 and TRBJ2-6; 8 nucleotides line up with TRBD2. The ends lost 6 bases at V and 0 bases at J; junction bases unmatched: 7. The CDR3 extends over 17 amino acids. Germline V gives CDR1 MDHEN, CDR2 SYDVKM. The CDR3 region has the DNA TGTGCCAGCAGGGGGCTTCGGGAGGGCTCTGGGGCCAACGTCCTGACTTTC. Translation gives CASRGLREGSGANVLTF.

This clonotype was seen a few times. This chain uses TRBV7-2 with TRBJ1-2, with 8 bases that match TRBD1. Looked up from germline, CDR1 is SGHTA and CDR2 is FQGNSA. After removal of 5 bases from V and 7 bases from J, the junction contained 9 bases not matched to a gene. The CDR3 contains 14 residues. The CDR3: CASSARTGQGGYTF. The CDR3 DNA is TGTGCCAGCAGCGCCCGGACAGGGCAAGGTGGCTACACCTTC.

The chain joins TRBV10-3 to TRBJ1-3; D remains unclear. Germline V lookup: CDR1 ENHRY, CDR2 SYGVKD. This CDR3 has 15 amino acids. V was pared by 3 bases and J by 0 bases, with 9 bases between. This CDR3 reads CAISDFPLSGNTIYF. CDR3 bases: TGTGCCATCAGTGATTTTCCTCTCTCTGGAAACACCATATATTTT.

This clonotype appeared a few times. V gene TRBV19 combines with J gene TRBJ2-1; 7 nucleotides agree with TRBD1. The CDR3 extends over 13 amino acids. V was clipped by 4 bases and J by 10 bases; unmatched bases: 7. Germline V gene lookup returns CDR1 LNHDA and CDR2 SQIVND (reference sequence). This chain's CDR3 is CASSTTGYGEQFF. The CDR3 nucleotides are TGTGCCAGTAGTACGACAGGGTATGGAGAGCAGTTCTTC. The full variable domain, its missing parts supplied by reference TRBV19 and TRBJ2-1, is DGGITQSPKYLFRKEGQNVTLSCEQNLNHDAMYWYRQDPGQGLRLIYYSQIVNDFQKGDIAEGYSVSREKKESFPLTVTSAQKNPTAFYLCASSTTGYGEQFFGPGTRLTVL.